The 8 T cell receptor beta chains reported below all come from one sample, sequenced in a study of long-term antiretroviral therapy in people with HIV. They ran version v3.0 of the immunoSEQ assay at survey level. Method: immunoSEQ multiplex PCR; TCRdb's copy keeps in-frame clones and lacks some. The table shows tens of thousands of clones, with about 80% occurring only once. The starting material was unsorted PBMCs, obtained roughly 5.9 years after starting antiretroviral therapy. All receptors derive from a man aged 30 to 39 with HIV.

This chain connects TRBV6-5 to TRBJ2-7; D not resolved. V was pared by 2 bases and J by 0 bases, with 8 bases between. The germline CDR1 and CDR2 sequences are MNHEY and SVGAGI. CDR3 length equals 14 residues. CDR3 coding DNA: TGTGCCAGCAGTTACGACGCCAGCTCCTACGAGCAGTACTTC. Protein product: CASSYDASSYEQYF.

This chain links TRBV7-7 with TRBJ2-2, with D perhaps TRBD1 (6 bases). The V gene lost 4 bases and the J gene lost 1 base, with 10 bases spanning the gap. This CDR3 has 15 amino acids. Germline CDR1 and CDR2: SSHAT and FNYEAQ (reference sequence). The CDR3 coding sequence is TGTGCCAGCAGCTCGCGGACAGAGAACACCGGGGAGCTGTTTTTT. It specifies CASSSRTENTGELFF.

This chain connects TRBV11-2 to TRBJ1-1; 10 bases agree with TRBD1. The CDR3 extends over 17 amino acids. The trim removed 4 bases at V and 5 bases at J, leaving 13 bases unmatched. The V gene's germline CDR1 is SGHAT and CDR2 FQNNGV. Written as DNA, the CDR3 is TGTGCCAGCAGCTCCATGCGGGGGGACAGGGGCACTACTGAAGCTTTCTTT. The encoded protein is CASSSMRGDRGTTEAFF. Complete variable domain (other parts from reference TRBV11-2 and TRBJ1-1): EAGVAQSPRYKIIEKRQSVAFWCNPISGHATLYWYQQILGQGPKLLIQFQNNGVVDDSQLPKDRFSAERLKGVDSTLKIQPAKLEDSAVYLCASSSMRGDRGTTEAFFGQGTRLTVV.

The chain uses TRBV6-1 and TRBJ1-4; D ambiguous. Germline-derived CDR1 and CDR2 are MNHNS and SASEGT. V lost 4 bases to trimming and J lost 5 bases, with 14 bases between them. There are 15 residues in the CDR3. CDR3 coding DNA: TGTGCCAGCAGTGTGTGGAGACACCAGAATGAAAAACTGTTTTTT. This sequence encodes CASSVWRHQNEKLFF.

The chain links TRBV5-8 to TRBJ1-2, with D perhaps matching TRBD1 (5 bases). The CDR3 sequence is 13 residues long. Per the germline V gene, CDR1 is SGHTS and CDR2 is YDEGEE. The V end was cut by 6 bases, the J end by 0 bases, with 9 bases between. In nucleotides, the CDR3 is TGTGCCAGCACCAGGGTAGCTAACTATGGCTACACCTTC. This encodes CASTRVANYGYTF.

The chain links TRBV7-2 to TRBJ1-1; perhaps TRBD1 as D (6 bases). The CDR3 is 14 amino acids. Germline V gives CDR1 SGHTA, CDR2 FQGNSA. V lost 3 bases to trimming and J lost 0 bases, with 8 bases between them. CDR3 amino acids: CASSFGGLNTEAFF. The CDR3 DNA follows: TGTGCCAGCAGCTTTGGGGGCCTGAACACTGAAGCTTTCTTT. Full variable domain (outside the CDR3, taken from reference TRBV7-2 and TRBJ1-1): GAGVSQSPSNKVTEKGKDVELRCDPISGHTALYWYRQSLGQGLEFLIYFQGNSAPDKSGLPSDRFSAERTGGSVSTLTIQRTQQEDSAVYLCASSFGGLNTEAFFGQGTRLTVV.

This clone was counted between two and nine times. The chain combines TRBV15 with TRBJ1-2; a possible D gene is TRBD1 (5 bases). The germline V and J ends were trimmed by 5 bases and 3 bases, with 22 bases remaining between them. Germline CDR1 and CDR2: LNHNV and YYDKDF (reference sequence). This CDR3 has 17 residues. CDR3 protein: CATSRGTAGLSDYGYTF. CDR3 in DNA: TGTGCCACCAGCCGAGGGACTGCAGGACTCTCGGACTATGGCTACACCTTC.

The count of this clone is one. The gene calls are TRBV30 and TRBJ1-5, with unresolved D. With 0 bases removed from V and 0 bases from J, the gap between germline ends came to 3 bases. Looked up from germline, CDR1 is GTSNPN and CDR2 is SVGIG (reference sequence). This CDR3 is built from 13 residues. CDR3 protein: CAWSVSSNQPQHF. The CDR3 DNA sequence: TGTGCCTGGAGTGTCAGTAGCAATCAGCCCCAGCATTTT.